The 21 T cell receptor beta chains in this list originate from one sample, sequenced in a study of blood T cell repertoires in COVID-19. TCRdb's copy holds only in-frame clones and misses some; the assay was immunoSEQ multiplex PCR. The sample lists 200,000 to 250,000 clones; about 88% were seen once. The sequencing sample was made of peripheral blood. Every receptor here comes from a man between 50 and 59 years old with COVID-19, enrolled during active disease.

This sequence joins TRBV5-1 and TRBJ2-3; perhaps TRBD1 as D (6 bases). The CDR3 has 14 amino acids. With 2 bases removed from V and 4 bases from J, the gap between germline ends came to 11 bases. Germline assignment: CDR1 SGHRS and CDR2 YFSETQ. DNA for the CDR3: TGCGCCAGCAGCTTTACACAGGGCTCAGATACGCAGTATTTT. This sequence encodes CASSFTQGSDTQYF.

The chain employs TRBV5-4 and TRBJ2-7; TRBD2 aligns across 15 bases. There are 17 residues in the CDR3. V gave up 4 bases and J gave up 7 bases; unmatched junction bases: 12. In germline, CDR1 is SGHNT, CDR2 YYREEE (reference sequence). CDR3 protein: CASSRGLAGGPAEEQYF. The CDR3 DNA sequence: TGTGCCAGCAGCCGTGGACTAGCGGGAGGGCCGGCGGAGGAGCAGTACTTC.

The rearrangement joins TRBV5-4 to TRBJ2-7; 8 nucleotides match TRBD2. The CDR3 covers 16 residues. Germline lookup yields CDR1 SGHNT and CDR2 YYREEE (reference sequence). The junction had 11 bases not matched to a gene; V was cut back by 6 bases and J by 0 bases. The CDR3 sequence: CASTMGGLAGSYEQYF. In DNA, the CDR3 is TGTGCCAGCACCATGGGAGGTCTAGCGGGCTCCTACGAGCAGTACTTC. The full variable domain, completed using reference TRBV5-4 and TRBJ2-7, is ETGVTQSPTHLIKTRGQQVTLRCSSQSGHNTVSWYQQALGQGPQFIFQYYREEENGRGNFPPRFSGLQFPNYSSELNVNALELDDSALYLCASTMGGLAGSYEQYFGPGTRLTVT.

A single count supports this clone. This sequence joins TRBV7-8 and TRBJ2-7; 7 bases align to TRBD2. There are 16 residues in the CDR3. Looked up from germline, CDR1 is SGHVS and CDR2 is FQNEAQ. The V and J ends lost 6 bases and 0 bases, in that order; junction bases with no gene match: 11. The CDR3 DNA reads as TGTGCCAGCAGTCCTGGGGGGGGAGTGATCTCCTACGAGCAGTACTTC. It is translated as CASSPGGGVISYEQYF.

This chain joins TRBV19 and TRBJ2-7, with 11 positions matching TRBD2. Germline V lookup: CDR1 LNHDA, CDR2 SQIVND (reference sequence). The CDR3 totals 15 residues. With 1 base clipped from V and 5 bases from J, the junction kept 4 bases outside the gene matches. The DNA for the CDR3 is TGTGCCAGTAGTATAGGCACTAGCGGGAGAAACGAGCAGTACTTC. Translating it yields CASSIGTSGRNEQYF.

The J gene is TRBJ2-7, the V gene TRBV7-8; maybe TRBD1 (5 bases). Trimming pared 3 bases from V and 0 bases from J, leaving 15 bases between. The CDR3 consists of 16 residues. CDR1 and CDR2 (germline): SGHVS, FQNEAQ. The CDR3 loop is CASSFQTAISSYEQYF. The CDR3 region has the DNA TGTGCCAGCAGCTTCCAGACAGCTATTAGCTCCTACGAGCAGTACTTC.

CDR3 region: CASSQRHDGTQYF. CDR3 DNA sequence: TGTGCCAGCAGCCAACGACACGATGGGACCCAGTACTTC. The chain carries TRBV3-1 (or the pseudogene TRBV3-2) and TRBJ2-5; D ambiguous. There are 13 residues in the CDR3. Germline loops: CDR1 LGHDT, CDR2 YNNKEL (reference sequence). Trimming removed 2 bases from V and 7 bases from J, with 11 bases in between.

The chain has TRBV9 and TRBJ2-5; 9 bases match TRBD1. The CDR3 is made up of 18 amino acids. The germline CDR1 and CDR2 sequences are SGDLS and YYNGEE. The V gene end was trimmed by 0 bases and the J gene end by 2 bases; junction bases not matched to a gene: 11. Here the CDR3 reads CASSVGARQGGLQETQYF. For the CDR3, the DNA is TGTGCCAGCAGCGTAGGTGCCCGACAGGGGGGGTTACAAGAGACCCAGTACTTC.

This clone was counted a single time. V usage is TRBV7-6 and J usage is TRBJ2-2, with D perhaps TRBD2 (6 bases). Germline lookup yields CDR1 SGHVS and CDR2 FNYEAQ. V lost 1 base, J lost 5 bases, and 14 bases lay in between. The CDR3 extends over 16 amino acids. This chain's CDR3 is CASSLGGAGGTGELFF. CDR3 nucleotides: TGTGCCAGCAGCTTAGGGGGTGCCGGGGGTACCGGGGAGCTGTTTTTT.

The chain combines TRBV14 with TRBJ2-3; 13 bases map to TRBD2. V shed 4 bases and J 3 bases; nucleotides not matched to a gene: 7. Germline V gives CDR1 SGHDN, CDR2 FVKESK. CDR3 length: 17 amino acids. The CDR3 spells CASSLQLAGGPTDTQYF. CDR3 in DNA: TGTGCCAGCAGCCTCCAACTAGCGGGAGGGCCGACAGATACGCAGTATTTT.

The chain combines TRBV5-4 with TRBJ2-1; 12 positions match TRBD2. The CDR3 is made up of 18 amino acids. Germline V gives CDR1 SGHNT, CDR2 YYREEE (reference sequence). J was trimmed by 9 bases and V by 0 bases; bases with no gene match: 13. The CDR3 DNA is TGTGCCAGCAGCTTGGGAGCGACTAGCGGGAGAAATCTGGGTGAGCAGTTCTTC. Its protein is CASSLGATSGRNLGEQFF. The full variable domain, rest sourced from reference TRBV5-4 and TRBJ2-1, is ETGVTQSPTHLIKTRGQQVTLRCSSQSGHNTVSWYQQALGQGPQFIFQYYREEENGRGNFPPRFSGLQFPNYSSELNVNALELDDSALYLCASSLGATSGRNLGEQFFGPGTRLTVL.

The chain carries TRBV5-6 and TRBJ2-2; D possibly corresponds to TRBD1 (5 bases). The CDR3 is 14 residues long. V was clipped by 2 bases and J by 8 bases, with 13 bases between them. CDR1 SGHDT and CDR2 YYEEEE come from the germline V gene. DNA of the CDR3: TGTGCCAGCAGCTTCAGGGCGAACGGGGGGGAGCTGTTTTTT. As protein: CASSFRANGGELFF.

The V and J genes are TRBV12-3 or TRBV12-4 and TRBJ2-3; 7 nucleotides line up with TRBD2. Unmatched junction bases numbered 3, after V lost 8 bases and J lost 1 base. This CDR3 is built from 13 residues. The CDR3: CASGREGTDTQYF. As DNA, the CDR3 is TGTGCCAGCGGGAGGGAGGGCACAGATACGCAGTATTTT.

This chain uses TRBV7-6 with TRBJ1-1; possibly TRBD1 for D (6 bases). CDR3 length: 17 amino acids. Trimming took off 3 bases at V and 1 base at J, with 18 bases between the two ends. In germline, CDR1 is SGHVS, CDR2 FNYEAQ. CDR3 bases: TGTGCCAGCAGCTTTGACAGGTTCCGTGCAAAGAACACTGAAGCTTTCTTT. It encodes CASSFDRFRAKNTEAFF.

This chain connects TRBV6-5 to TRBJ1-5, with a tentative D call TRBD1 (5 bases). V was clipped by 0 bases and J by 3 bases, with 12 bases between them. Germline CDR1 MNHEY, CDR2 SVGAGI. The length of the CDR3 is 16 residues. This CDR3 is CASSYSTVGPNQPQHF. DNA for the CDR3: TGTGCCAGCAGTTACTCGACAGTTGGCCCCAATCAGCCCCAGCATTTT.

The gene calls are TRBV28 and TRBJ2-7, with 12 bases fitting TRBD2. V shed 5 bases and J 3 bases; nucleotides not matched to a gene: 5. The CDR3 length is 15 residues. In germline, CDR1 is MDHEN, CDR2 SYDVKM. This chain's CDR3 is CASSRLAGVYYEQYF. The CDR3 DNA reads as TGTGCCAGCAGTCGACTAGCGGGGGTTTACTACGAGCAGTACTTC.

This rearrangement joins TRBV2 to TRBJ2-4; 7 positions agree with TRBD1. The length of the CDR3 is 16 residues. Germline CDR1 reads SNHLY; CDR2 reads FYNNEI. After removal of 5 bases from V and 1 base from J, the junction contained 8 bases not matched to a gene. CDR3 region: CASSFRQGTAKNIQYF. CDR3 DNA: TGTGCCAGCAGTTTCCGACAGGGAACGGCCAAAAACATTCAGTACTTC.

V usage is TRBV5-4 and J usage is TRBJ1-2; D is uncertain. CDR3 length: 14 residues. V lost 10 bases and J lost 0, with 16 bases in between. Germline V gene data show CDR1 as SGHNT and CDR2 as YYREEE (reference sequence). The CDR3 nucleotides read TGTGCCTGCCAAAACACCCAAGCTAACTATGGCTACACCTTC. The encoded protein is CACQNTQANYGYTF. Using reference TRBV5-4 and TRBJ1-2 for the parts outside the CDR3, the full variable domain is ETGVTQSPTHLIKTRGQQVTLRCSSQSGHNTVSWYQQALGQGPQFIFQYYREEENGRGNFPPRFSGLQFPNYSSELNVNALELDDSALYLCACQNTQANYGYTFGSGTRLTVV.

The chain uses TRBV5-1 and TRBJ1-6, with D unresolved. Germline CDR1 is SGHRS and CDR2 is YFSETQ. This CDR3 is built from 15 residues. V was trimmed by 0 bases and J by 7 bases, leaving 11 bases between them. The CDR3 coding sequence is TGCGCCAGCAGCTTGGCCGACGGGTACAATTCACCCCTCCACTTT. It translates to CASSLADGYNSPLHF.

This chain connects TRBV6-5 to TRBJ2-5; TRBD2 matches at 8 bases. Germline-derived CDR1 and CDR2 are MNHEY and SVGAGI. CDR3 length: 14 residues. Germline trimming cut 2 bases from V and 1 base from J; bases unmatched to any gene: 0. CDR3 coding DNA: TGTGCCAGCAGTTACCGGGAGGGCCAAGAGACCCAGTACTTC. Translated: CASSYREGQETQYF.

This chain uses TRBV11-1 with TRBJ1-3; no firm D call. Trimming stripped 1 base from V and 0 bases from J, with 10 bases between. Germline assignment: CDR1 SGHAT and CDR2 FQDESV (reference sequence). The CDR3 spans 16 residues. The CDR3 loop reads CASSLGVVDSGNTIYF. CDR3 nucleotide sequence: TGTGCCAGCAGCTTAGGAGTGGTCGACTCTGGAAACACCATATATTTT.